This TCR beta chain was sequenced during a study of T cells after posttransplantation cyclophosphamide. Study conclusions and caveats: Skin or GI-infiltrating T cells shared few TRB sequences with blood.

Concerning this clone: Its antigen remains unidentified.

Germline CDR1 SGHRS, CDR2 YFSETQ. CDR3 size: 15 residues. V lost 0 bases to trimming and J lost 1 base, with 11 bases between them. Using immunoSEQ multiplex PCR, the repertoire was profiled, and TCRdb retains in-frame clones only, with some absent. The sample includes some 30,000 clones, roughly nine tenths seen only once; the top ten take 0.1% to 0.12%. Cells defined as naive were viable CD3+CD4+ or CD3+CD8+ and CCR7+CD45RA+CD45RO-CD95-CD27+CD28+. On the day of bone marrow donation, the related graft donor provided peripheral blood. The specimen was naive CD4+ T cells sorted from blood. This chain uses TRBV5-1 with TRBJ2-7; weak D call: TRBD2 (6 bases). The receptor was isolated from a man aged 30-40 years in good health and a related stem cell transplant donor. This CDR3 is CASSLVAGTSYEQYF. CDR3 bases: TGCGCCAGCAGCTTGGTGGCAGGGACTTCCTACGAGCAGTACTTC.